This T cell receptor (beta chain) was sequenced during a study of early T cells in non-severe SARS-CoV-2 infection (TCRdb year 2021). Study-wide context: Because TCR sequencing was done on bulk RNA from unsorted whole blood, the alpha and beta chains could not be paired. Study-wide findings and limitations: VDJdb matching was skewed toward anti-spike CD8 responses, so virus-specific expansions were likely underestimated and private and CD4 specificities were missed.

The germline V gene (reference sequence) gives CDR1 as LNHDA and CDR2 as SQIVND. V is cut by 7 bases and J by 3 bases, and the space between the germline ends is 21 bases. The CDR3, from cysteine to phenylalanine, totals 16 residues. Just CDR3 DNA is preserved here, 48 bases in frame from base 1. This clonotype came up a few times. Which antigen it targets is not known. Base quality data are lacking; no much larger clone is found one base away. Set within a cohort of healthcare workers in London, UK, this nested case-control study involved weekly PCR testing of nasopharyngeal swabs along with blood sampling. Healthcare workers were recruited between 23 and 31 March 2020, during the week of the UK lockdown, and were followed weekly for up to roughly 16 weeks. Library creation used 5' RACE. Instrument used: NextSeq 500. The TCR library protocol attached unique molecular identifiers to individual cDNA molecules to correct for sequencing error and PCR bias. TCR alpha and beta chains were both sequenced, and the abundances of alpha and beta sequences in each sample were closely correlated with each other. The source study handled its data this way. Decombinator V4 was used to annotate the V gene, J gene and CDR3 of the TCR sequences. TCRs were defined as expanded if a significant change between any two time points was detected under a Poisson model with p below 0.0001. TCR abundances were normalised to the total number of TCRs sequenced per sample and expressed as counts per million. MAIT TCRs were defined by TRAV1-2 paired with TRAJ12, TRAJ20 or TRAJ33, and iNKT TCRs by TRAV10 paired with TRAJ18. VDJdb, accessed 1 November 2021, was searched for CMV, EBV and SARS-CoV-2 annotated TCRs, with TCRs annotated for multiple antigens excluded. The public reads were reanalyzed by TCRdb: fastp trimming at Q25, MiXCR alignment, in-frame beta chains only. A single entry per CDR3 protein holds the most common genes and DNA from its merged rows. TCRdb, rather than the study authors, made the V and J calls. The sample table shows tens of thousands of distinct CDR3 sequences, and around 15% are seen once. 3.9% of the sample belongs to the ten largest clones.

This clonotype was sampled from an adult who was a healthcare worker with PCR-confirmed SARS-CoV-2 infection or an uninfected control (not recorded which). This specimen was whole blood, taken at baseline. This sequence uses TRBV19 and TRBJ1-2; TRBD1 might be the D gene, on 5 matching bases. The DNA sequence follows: TGTGCCAGTACCAATCACCCGTTAGGGACGGACTATGGCTACACCTTC. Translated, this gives CASTNHPLGTDYGYTF.